This TCR beta chain was sequenced in a study of cytomegalovirus exposure and HLA in healthy donors. About the research overall: Roughly 80% of 350 to 400 genotyped donors fell in the Caucasian-associated ancestry cluster. Study results and limitations: The study recorded around 160 TCR beta chains that were cytomegalovirus-associated.

Germline V CDR1 and CDR2: SGHTA, FQGNSA. V was cut by 4 bases and J by 2 bases, with 8 bases left in between. This CDR3 is built from 13 residues. This clone was observed at least ten times. Its antigen is not known. The PCR made use of 60 Vbeta and 13 Jbeta primers. Method: immunoSEQ multiplex PCR; TCRdb's copy keeps in-frame clones and lacks some. The data show around 130,000 clones, with less than 85% seen just once and over 2% held by the top ten. The receptor was derived from a woman in her thirties or forties in good health and CMV-seropositive. Sequenced: PBMCs. The rearrangement links TRBV7-2 to TRBJ1-1; no clear D gene. DNA of the CDR3: TGTGCCAGCAGCTCTGTAATCAACACTGAAGCTTTCTTT. This sequence encodes CASSSVINTEAFF.